These 32 T cell receptor beta chains were sequenced from one sample in a study of a mutant IDH1 vaccine in newly diagnosed glioma. Time point: week 11, during vaccination. Topical imiquimod was applied with each vaccine dose, which held 300 ug of mutant IDH1 20-mer peptide. Generated by immunoSEQ multiplex PCR, the TCRdb table keeps only in-frame clones and is missing some. The sample gives tens of thousands of clones, less than 80% of which show up once; over 7.5% is in the top ten. Which antigens these TCRs recognize remains unknown. Source: PBMCs, taken from a glioma patient whose treatment included an IDH1 peptide vaccine. These receptors all come from a man aged 40-49 years with glioma.

The V gene is TRBV1, the J gene TRBJ2-7; the tabulated D call, TRBD2, remains unverified against the DNA. TRBV1 is a pseudogene locus. CDR3 length equals 19 residues. The CDR3 spells CTSSHRTTSTPRRTYEQYF. The CDR3 region has the DNA TGCACCAGCAGCCATCGCACTACCTCGACTCCTAGACGCACCTACGAGCAGTACTTC.

The V and J genes are TRBV11-2 and TRBJ2-3; TRBD2 matches at 7 bases. Germline CDR1 reads SGHAT; CDR2 reads FQNNGV. V dropped 5 bases and J dropped 0; count of bases not matched to a gene: 2. This CDR3 comprises 14 residues. CDR3 amino acids: CASSPAGSTDTQYF. DNA for the CDR3: TGTGCCAGCAGCCCAGCGGGAAGCACAGATACGCAGTATTTT.

The V and J genes are TRBV2 and TRBJ2-1, with 8 positions matching TRBD2. Per the germline V gene, CDR1 is SNHLY and CDR2 is FYNNEI. This CDR3 is built from 15 residues. Trimming took 2 bases from V and 4 from J; bases not matched to a gene: 4. The CDR3 bases are TGTGCCAGCAGTGAATCTAGCGGGCCGTACAATGAGCAGTTCTTC. Protein: CASSESSGPYNEQFF.

The V gene is TRBV7-9, the J gene TRBJ2-3; perhaps TRBD1 as D (6 bases). The CDR3 contains 13 residues. Trimming took off 4 bases at V and 4 bases at J, with 9 bases between the two ends. From germline, CDR1 is SEHNR and CDR2 FQNEAQ (reference sequence). The CDR3 spells CASSSRGPDTQYF. The CDR3 bases are TGTGCCAGCAGCTCCAGGGGCCCAGATACGCAGTATTTT.

The chain is built from TRBV7-9 and TRBJ1-3; 7 bases fit TRBD1. The CDR3 runs to 15 residues. Germline V lookup: CDR1 SEHNR, CDR2 FQNEAQ (reference sequence). The V and J ends lost 6 bases and 0 bases, in that order; junction bases with no gene match: 5. The DNA of the CDR3 is TGTGCCAGCAGTTTACAGGGGTCCTCTGGAAACACCATATATTTT. This gives the protein CASSLQGSSGNTIYF.

The rearrangement joins TRBV13 to TRBJ2-1; 10 bases are a match to TRBD1. J was trimmed by 9 bases and V by 4 bases; bases with no gene match: 9. The CDR3 sequence is 15 residues long. Germline V gives CDR1 PRHDT, CDR2 FYEKMQ (reference sequence). CDR3 nucleotides: TGTGCCAGCAGCTCCGTGCGACAGGGGGCTTCTGAGCAGTTCTTC. The encoded protein is CASSSVRQGASEQFF.

The rearrangement links TRBV5-6 to TRBJ1-2; TRBD1 agrees at 9 bases. This CDR3 spans 14 amino acids. Germline CDR1 is SGHDT and CDR2 is YYEEEE. The ends lost 1 base at V and 8 bases at J; junction bases unmatched: 6. The CDR3 nucleotides are TGTGCCAGCAGCTTGCAGACAGGGGGTATGGGCTACACCTTC. Translated, it gives CASSLQTGGMGYTF.

The chain has TRBV11-2 and TRBJ2-1; 7 bases fit TRBD1. This CDR3 comprises 15 residues. Germline CDR1 SGHAT, CDR2 FQNNGV. The J segment lost 1 base and the V segment lost 5 bases, leaving 5 bases of the junction unmatched. Written as DNA, the CDR3 is TGTGCCAGCAGCCCGACAGGGATATCCTACAATGAGCAGTTCTTC. Protein sequence: CASSPTGISYNEQFF.

CDR3 amino acids: CASSPAFFRETQYF. In nucleotides, the CDR3 is TGTGCCAGCAGCCCGGCTTTCTTCCGAGAGACCCAGTACTTC. This chain uses TRBV7-9 with TRBJ2-5; no firm D call. The CDR3 is 14 residues long. The V end lost 5 bases, the J end lost 4 bases, and 14 bases lay between the germline ends. The germline CDR1 and CDR2 sequences are SEHNR and FQNEAQ (reference sequence).

The chain recombines TRBV2 with TRBJ2-3; D remains unclear. The CDR3 length is 13 residues. CDR1 SNHLY and CDR2 FYNNEI come from the germline V gene. V lost 6 bases and J lost 1, with 8 bases in between. The CDR3 protein is CASRPGGTDTQYF. The CDR3 region has the DNA TGTGCCAGCAGGCCCGGAGGCACAGATACGCAGTATTTT.

The V and J genes are TRBV19 and TRBJ2-1; 13 nucleotides match TRBD2. The CDR3 totals 17 residues. The germline V gene encodes CDR1 LNHDA and CDR2 SQIVND (reference sequence). The junction had 12 bases not matched to a gene; V was cut back by 5 bases and J by 8 bases. The DNA of the CDR3 is TGTGCCAGTAGTCTCAGACTAGCGGGAGGTATCTTCGATGAGCAGTTCTTC. It encodes CASSLRLAGGIFDEQFF.

This clone has more than one count but fewer than ten. The chain has TRBV5-4 and TRBJ1-2; 7 bases align to TRBD1. Germline V gene lookup returns CDR1 SGHNT and CDR2 YYREEE (reference sequence). The V gene end was trimmed by 0 bases and the J gene end by 8 bases; junction bases not matched to a gene: 7. This CDR3 has 14 residues. CDR3 amino acids: CASSLETGRRGYTF. For the CDR3, the DNA is TGTGCCAGCAGCTTGGAGACAGGGCGACGCGGCTACACCTTC.

The chain carries TRBV27 and TRBJ1-1, with a weak D call TRBD1 (5 bases). Germline V CDR1 and CDR2: MNHEY, SMNVEV (reference sequence). CDR3 length: 15 amino acids. V was shortened by 4 bases and J by 0 bases, with 12 bases between the two germline ends. This CDR3 is CASSSGPDVNTEAFF. DNA for the CDR3: TGTGCCAGCAGTTCAGGGCCGGACGTGAACACTGAAGCTTTCTTT.

This clone has only one observation. The chain couples TRBV11-3 to TRBJ2-1; 7 bases are a match to TRBD2. V gave up 4 bases and J gave up 6 bases; unmatched junction bases: 6. CDR3 length: 14 residues. Germline assignment: CDR1 SGHNT and CDR2 YENEEA. DNA for the CDR3: TGTGCCAGCAGCTCAGGACTAGACCCCAATGAGCAGTTCTTC. Its translation: CASSSGLDPNEQFF.

The chain couples TRBV5-4 to TRBJ2-7; either TRBD1 or TRBD2 may fit D (5 bases each). The CDR3 runs to 14 residues. CDR1 is SGHNT, CDR2 YYREEE, per germline (reference sequence). Trimming cost V 5 bases and J 5 bases, with 17 bases left between them. CDR3 region: CASSLDLGRDEQYF. The CDR3, as DNA: TGTGCCAGCAGTCTGGACTTGGGGCGAGACGAGCAGTACTTC.

The chain carries TRBV10-2 and TRBJ1-5; TRBD1 agrees at 9 bases. CDR1 WSHSY and CDR2 SAAADI come from the germline V gene. Unmatched junction bases numbered 2, after V lost 4 bases and J lost 4 bases. The CDR3 is 14 amino acids. CDR3 sequence reads: CASSVQGANQPQHF. CDR3 DNA: TGCGCCAGCAGTGTACAGGGGGCTAATCAGCCCCAGCATTTT.

V and J are TRBV19 and TRBJ1-2; D perhaps matches TRBD1 (5 bases). CDR3 length equals 15 residues. Trimming took 7 bases from V and 8 from J, leaving 23 bases between them. Germline V CDR1 and CDR2: LNHDA, SQIVND (reference sequence). Written as DNA, the CDR3 is TGTGCCAGTACCGAACTTCTTTCTGGCCAGGGCGGCTACACCTTC. Its protein is CASTELLSGQGGYTF. The full variable domain, in which reference TRBV19 and TRBJ1-2 provide the parts outside the CDR3, is DGGITQSPKYLFRKEGQNVTLSCEQNLNHDAMYWYRQDPGQGLRLIYYSQIVNDFQKGDIAEGYSVSREKKESFPLTVTSAQKNPTAFYLCASTELLSGQGGYTFGSGTRLTVV.

The chain employs TRBV11-2 and TRBJ2-1, with 8 bases identical to TRBD1. This CDR3 is 14 amino acids long. The V gene's germline CDR1 is SGHAT and CDR2 FQNNGV. V shed 6 bases, J shed 8 bases, and the junction held 9 bases outside the gene matches. CDR3 nucleotide sequence: TGTGCCAGCAGTTTCAACAGGGGGGCCGATGAGCAGTTCTTC. Protein product: CASSFNRGADEQFF.

The rearrangement uses TRBV5-1 and TRBJ1-1; 7 nucleotides match TRBD1. Germline V gene data show CDR1 as SGHRS and CDR2 as YFSETQ. With 2 bases clipped from V and 1 base from J, the junction kept 8 bases outside the gene matches. The CDR3 has 16 amino acids. CDR3 in DNA: TGCGCCAGCAGCTTCGACAGGGCGGAAAGGAACACTGAAGCTTTCTTT. Translating gives CASSFDRAERNTEAFF.

The chain joins TRBV19 to TRBJ1-2, with 7 positions matching TRBD1. V shed 4 bases and J 4 bases; nucleotides not matched to a gene: 0. CDR1 and CDR2 (germline): LNHDA, SQIVND (reference sequence). This CDR3 contains 12 residues. The CDR3, as DNA: TGTGCCAGTAGTACAGGGGGCTATGGCTACACCTTC. It yields the protein CASSTGGYGYTF.

The V gene is TRBV6-5, the J gene TRBJ2-3; no clear D. Germline CDR1 is MNHEY and CDR2 is SVGAGI. V shed 0 bases and J shed 3 bases, with 13 bases lying between them. This CDR3 region has 16 residues. CDR3 sequence reads: CASSYSLSEVTDTQYF. The CDR3 DNA sequence: TGTGCCAGCAGTTACTCCTTGTCAGAAGTTACAGATACGCAGTATTTT.

The rearrangement links TRBV6-5 to TRBJ1-2, with D uncertain. Germline loops: CDR1 MNHEY, CDR2 SVGAGI. The CDR3 spans 14 residues. Deletions cut 0 bases from V and 2 bases from J, with 7 bases between. CDR3 coding DNA: TGTGCCAGCAGTTACTCGCCAGCAAACTATGGCTACACCTTC. Amino acids: CASSYSPANYGYTF.

The V call is TRBV9, the J call TRBJ1-1; 7 bases are a match to TRBD1. Germline V gene data show CDR1 as SGDLS and CDR2 as YYNGEE. Trimming at V came to 4 bases and at J to 3 bases, leaving 6 bases not matched to a gene. CDR3 length: 14 amino acids. The CDR3 reads CASSRSGQDTEAFF. DNA of the CDR3: TGTGCCAGCAGCCGATCAGGACAGGACACTGAAGCTTTCTTT. The complete variable domain, with remaining parts taken from reference TRBV9 and TRBJ1-1, reads DSGVTQTPKHLITATGQRVTLRCSPRSGDLSVYWYQQSLDQGLQFLIQYYNGEERAKGNILERFSAQQFPDLHSELNLSSLELGDSALYFCASSRSGQDTEAFFGQGTRLTVV.

The chain combines TRBV6-5 with TRBJ2-3; no reliable D call. The V end was cut by 2 bases, the J end by 3 bases, with 12 bases between. The CDR3 contains 15 residues. Germline V CDR1 and CDR2: MNHEY, SVGAGI. The CDR3 bases are TGTGCCAGCAGTTACCGTGGGGATTTTACAGATACGCAGTATTTT. Protein: CASSYRGDFTDTQYF.

This CDR3 reads CASSESRSSYNEQFF. Written as DNA, the CDR3 is TGTGCCAGCAGCGAAAGCAGGAGCTCCTACAATGAGCAGTTCTTC. The rearrangement joins TRBV11-3 to TRBJ2-1; D gene unclear. Deletions cut 5 bases from V and 0 bases from J, with 11 bases between. The germline CDR1 and CDR2 sequences are SGHNT and YENEEA. The CDR3 has 15 amino acids.

In this sample, this clone turned up once. J is TRBJ1-2 and V is TRBV4-2; D may be TRBD1 (6 bases). V was cut by 1 base and J by 5 bases, with 14 bases left in between. Germline-derived CDR1 and CDR2 are LGHNA and YNFKEQ. CDR3 length equals 15 residues. CDR3 sequence: CASSQVQGRGYGYTF. Written as DNA, the CDR3 is TGTGCCAGCAGCCAAGTGCAGGGTAGGGGGTATGGCTACACCTTC.

V and J are TRBV29-1 and TRBJ2-5; D remains ambiguous. The CDR3 sequence is 13 residues long. With 4 bases removed from V and 3 bases from J, the gap between germline ends came to 12 bases. Per germline, CDR1 SQVTM and CDR2 ANQGSEA. CDR3 region: CSVGFAGEETQYF. CDR3 DNA: TGCAGCGTTGGTTTTGCCGGAGAAGAGACCCAGTACTTC. Looking up the rest from reference TRBV29-1 and TRBJ2-5 gives the full variable domain: SAVISQKPSRDICQRGTSLTIQCQVDSQVTMMFWYRQQPGQSLTLIATANQGSEATYESGFVIDKFPISRPNLTFSTLTVSNMSPEDSSIYLCSVGFAGEETQYFGPGTRLLVL.

The chain uses TRBV11-2 and TRBJ2-1; TRBD2 aligns across 9 bases. CDR1 is SGHAT and CDR2 is FQNNGV in the germline V gene. The CDR3 extends over 15 amino acids. Unmatched junction bases numbered 9, after V lost 4 bases and J lost 8 bases. The CDR3 DNA reads as TGTGCCAGCAGCTCATCGGGACTAGCTATGGATGAGCAGTTCTTC. It translates to CASSSSGLAMDEQFF.

V and J are TRBV6-6 and TRBJ1-4; TRBD1 agrees at 11 bases. The CDR3 consists of 15 residues. Germline V gene lookup returns CDR1 MNHNY and CDR2 SVGAGI (reference sequence). Trimming at V came to 8 bases and at J to 8 bases, leaving 10 bases not matched to a gene. CDR3 residues: CASGDRGADREKLFF. CDR3 bases: TGTGCCAGCGGGGACAGGGGGGCAGATCGAGAAAAACTGTTTTTT.

In its sample, this clone was seen a few times. CDR3 in DNA: TGTGCCAGCAGCTTGGGCTCACGGGCCACCTACGAGCAGTACTTC. Residues: CASSLGSRATYEQYF. The rearrangement links TRBV7-2 to TRBJ2-7, with no clear D. V shed 3 bases and J shed 2 bases, with 14 bases lying between them. Germline assignment: CDR1 SGHTA and CDR2 FQGNSA. The CDR3 loop spans 15 amino acids.

The chain joins TRBV18 to TRBJ2-7; TRBD1 aligns across 8 bases. Germline CDR1 is KGHSH and CDR2 is LQKENI. This CDR3 contains 19 residues. V shed 3 bases and J 6 bases; nucleotides not matched to a gene: 22. The CDR3 nucleotides read TGTGCCAGCTCACCCATTGGTTGGACCCAGGGGGCAAGAGAACTCGAGCAGTACTTC. It encodes CASSPIGWTQGARELEQYF.

The chain carries TRBV6-1 and TRBJ2-3, with D perhaps matching TRBD2 (7 bases). This CDR3 has 15 residues. V gave up 5 bases and J gave up 5 bases, with 17 bases separating them. Germline V gene lookup returns CDR1 MNHNS and CDR2 SASEGT. CDR3 loop: CASSPLGGAIDTQYF. The CDR3 nucleotides are TGTGCCAGCAGTCCCTTGGGGGGGGCGATAGATACGCAGTATTTT.